This TCR beta chain was obtained from a study of shared T cell receptors in the human thymus. The CDR3 is 11 residues long. In germline, CDR1 is SGHNT, CDR2 YENEEA. With 6 bases removed from V and 7 bases from J, the gap between germline ends came to 7 bases. Assay: immunoSEQ multiplex PCR; the TCRdb copy retains only in-frame clones and omits some. The data contain about 380,000 clones, approximately 95% of them singletons. The chain combines TRBV11-3 with TRBJ2-1; D gene ambiguous. The clonotype was recovered from a human donor. Sequencing was carried out using thymocytes. In DNA form, the CDR3 reads TGTGCCAGCAGTCCGGTGAATGAGCAGTTCTTC. This encodes CASSPVNEQFF.